Below are 26 T cell receptor beta chains sequenced from a single sample in a study of CXCR3-negative and CXCR3-positive naive CD8 T cells. UMI labels and 5' RACE were used to prepare the TRB cDNA libraries. TCRdb re-called the 5' RACE reads; every CDR3 protein appears as one record, without DNA. The sample table includes fewer than 60,000 distinct CDR3 sequences. Sequencing was carried out using memory CD8+ T cells from blood. Every receptor here comes from a human donor in good health. Some clones in this sample may be carry-over from other donors' samples.

J is TRBJ2-3 and V is TRBV7-2; TCRdb picks TRBD2, but there is no DNA to check that call. The CDR3 covers 15 residues. The germline gives CDR1 SGHTA, CDR2 FQGNSA. The CDR3 sequence is CASSSTYPPPIGQYF.

The CDR3 here is CASSLEGLAYEQYF. The genes are TRBV27 and TRBJ2-7; TCRdb outputs TRBD2, but without DNA this stays unchecked. Germline values: CDR1 MNHEY, CDR2 SMNVEV (reference sequence). This CDR3 is 14 amino acids long.

The rearrangement joins TRBV7-9 to TRBJ2-3. The CDR3 runs 16 residues. Per germline, CDR1 SEHNR and CDR2 FQNEAQ (reference sequence). The chain's CDR3 is CARSLEQDLLTDTQYF.

The rearrangement uses TRBV7-2 and TRBJ2-7; TCRdb indicates TRBD1, and absent DNA this call remains unverified. The germline V gene encodes CDR1 SGHTA and CDR2 FQGNSA. The CDR3 is made up of 15 amino acids. CDR3 protein: CASSLDPGQNYEQYF. Filled out from reference TRBV7-2 and TRBJ2-7, the complete variable domain reads GAGVSQSPSNKVTEKGKDVELRCDPISGHTALYWYRQSLGQGLEFLIYFQGNSAPDKSGLPSDRFSAERTGGSVSTLTIQRTQQEDSAVYLCASSLDPGQNYEQYFGPGTRLTVT.

The chain has TRBV3-1 and TRBJ2-4; there is no DNA to check the TCRdb D call of TRBD2. The CDR3 contains 13 residues. Germline-derived CDR1 and CDR2 are LGHDT and YNNKEL (reference sequence). This CDR3 is CASSQGSWTSLYF.

J is TRBJ2-7 and V is TRBV6-1; the D gene TCRdb calls, TRBD1, cannot be checked with no DNA. The CDR3 sequence is 16 residues long. The germline V gene encodes CDR1 MNHNS and CDR2 SASEGT. The CDR3 spells CASSLRTGEPSYEQYF.

The genes are TRBV20-1 and TRBJ1-5. The CDR3 consists of 15 residues. Looked up from germline, CDR1 is DFQATT and CDR2 is SNEGSKA (reference sequence). The CDR3 sequence is CSASLSKGGNQPQHF.

The V and J genes are TRBV29-1 and TRBJ1-1. From germline, CDR1 is SQVTM and CDR2 ANQGSEA. This CDR3 has 11 residues. The CDR3 spells CSVPMNTEAFF.

CDR3 loop: CSVEDVGQGREKLFF. V usage is TRBV29-1 and J usage is TRBJ1-4; the TCRdb D gene call, TRBD1, has no DNA to confirm it. CDR3 length: 15 amino acids. In germline, CDR1 is SQVTM, CDR2 ANQGSEA.

The chain carries TRBV7-6 and TRBJ2-7; TCRdb's assignment of TRBD1 cannot be checked, as there is no DNA. The CDR3 consists of 14 residues. Germline V CDR1 and CDR2: SGHVS, FNYEAQ. CDR3 residues: CASSLTGEPYEQYF.

This rearrangement joins TRBV27 to TRBJ2-1; TCRdb gives TRBD2 as the D gene, but with no DNA this cannot be confirmed. CDR1 is MNHEY, CDR2 SMNVEV, per germline (reference sequence). There are 16 residues in the CDR3. CDR3 loop: CASSSHTGLANNEQFF.

The chain is built from TRBV7-9 and TRBJ2-2; the D call of TRBD1 rests on TCRdb alone, since no DNA is present to check it. There are 17 residues in the CDR3. The germline V gene has CDR1 SEHNR and CDR2 FQNEAQ (reference sequence). CDR3 in amino acids: CASSLESGQLNTGELFF.

The chain carries TRBV29-1 and TRBJ2-3; TCRdb lists TRBD1, though no DNA is available to test this call. The V gene's germline CDR1 is SQVTM and CDR2 ANQGSEA. This CDR3 comprises 11 residues. CDR3 residues: CSAPGGHTQYF.

The chain carries TRBV7-6 and TRBJ2-6. The CDR3 runs to 15 residues. Germline V lookup: CDR1 SGHVS, CDR2 FNYEAQ. The CDR3 region is CASSLQGAGANVLTF.

V is TRBV10-3 and J is TRBJ2-7. There are 11 residues in the CDR3. CDR1 and CDR2 from the germline V gene are ENHRY and SYGVKD. Here the CDR3 reads CASWTGTEQYF.

This rearrangement joins TRBV15 to TRBJ2-7; TCRdb's D call of TRBD1 is untestable without DNA. Germline assignment: CDR1 LNHNV and CDR2 YYDKDF (reference sequence). CDR3 size: 13 residues. The chain's CDR3 is CATSRPTGPEQYF.

The chain is built from TRBV4-3 and TRBJ2-7; TCRdb reports TRBD1, a call that lacks DNA to check it against. CDR1 and CDR2 from the germline V gene are LGHNA and YSLEER. The CDR3 covers 13 residues. The CDR3: CASSDSYSYEQYF.

This CDR3 reads CASSPYGANVLTF. The V gene is TRBV12-3 or TRBV12-4, the J gene TRBJ2-6. The CDR3 covers 13 residues.

This rearrangement joins TRBV6-6 to TRBJ1-1; TCRdb's assignment of TRBD1 cannot be checked, as there is no DNA. Germline V gene data show CDR1 as MNHNY and CDR2 as SVGAGI (reference sequence). The CDR3 totals 15 residues. CDR3 amino acids: CASSYRTGGGLAAFF.

The chain recombines TRBV4-3 with TRBJ2-2. The CDR3 sequence is 19 residues long. CDR1 is LGHNA and CDR2 is YSLEER in the germline V gene. CDR3 amino acids: CASSQLGSSVGRDTGELFF.

V usage is TRBV20-1 and J usage is TRBJ2-1; TCRdb selects TRBD2, and the lack of DNA leaves this call unchecked. The CDR3 is 16 amino acids. Germline lookup yields CDR1 DFQATT and CDR2 SNEGSKA (reference sequence). CDR3 in amino acids: CSAGHALAGAYNEQFF.

This sequence joins TRBV29-1 and TRBJ2-1. Germline loops: CDR1 SQVTM, CDR2 ANQGSEA. The length of the CDR3 is 12 residues. CDR3 loop: CSVPRTYNEQFF.

V usage is TRBV12-3 or TRBV12-4 and J usage is TRBJ2-7; TCRdb proposes TRBD1, but this gene call is untestable without DNA. This CDR3 comprises 17 residues. CDR3 residues: CASSQSRDRVITYEQYF.

The chain carries TRBV6-2 or TRBV6-3 and TRBJ1-5; TCRdb outputs TRBD1, but without DNA this stays unchecked. Per germline, CDR1 MNHEY and CDR2 SVGEGT. The CDR3 totals 15 residues. The CDR3 region is CASSYGGLGNQPQHF.

The V and J genes are TRBV29-1 and TRBJ2-4; the D gene TCRdb calls, TRBD1, cannot be checked with no DNA. This CDR3 is built from 12 residues. The germline CDR1 and CDR2 sequences are SQVTM and ANQGSEA. This CDR3 is CSVQTGVDIQYF.

The J gene is TRBJ2-1, the V gene TRBV9. This CDR3 is 18 amino acids long. Germline CDR1 SGDLS, CDR2 YYNGEE. CDR3 region: CASSVDLFTGSSYNEQFF. The full variable domain, with the rest looked up from reference TRBV9 and TRBJ2-1, is DSGVTQTPKHLITATGQRVTLRCSPRSGDLSVYWYQQSLDQGLQFLIQYYNGEERAKGNILERFSAQQFPDLHSELNLSSLELGDSALYFCASSVDLFTGSSYNEQFFGPGTRLTVL.